A single sample gave rise to the 13 T cell receptor beta chains below, sequenced in a study of shared clonotypes between healthy human individuals. Terminally differentiated effector memory CD45RA+ cells were excluded by CCR7 positive selection of CD45RO-negative cells. Sequencing was performed with immunoSEQ multiplex PCR; in TCRdb, only in-frame clones are kept and a portion is missing. The sample shows about 2 million clones, around 96% of them seen only once. The sequencing input was naive CD8+ T cells sorted from blood. The receptors were gathered from a man younger than 35 in good health.

This clone was seen once. The rearrangement joins TRBV11-2 to TRBJ2-7; D may match TRBD1 or TRBD2 (5 bases each). Trimming removed 1 base at V and 3 bases at J, with 13 bases between. This CDR3 has 15 amino acids. The V gene's germline CDR1 is SGHAT and CDR2 FQNNGV. Here the CDR3 reads CASSLAGWGYYEQYF. The CDR3 DNA reads as TGTGCCAGCAGCTTAGCGGGATGGGGGTACTACGAGCAGTACTTC. Filled out from reference TRBV11-2 and TRBJ2-7, the complete variable domain reads EAGVAQSPRYKIIEKRQSVAFWCNPISGHATLYWYQQILGQGPKLLIQFQNNGVVDDSQLPKDRFSAERLKGVDSTLKIQPAKLEDSAVYLCASSLAGWGYYEQYFGPGTRLTVT.

The genes are TRBV6-5 and TRBJ2-2, with TRBD2 matching 9 bases. The germline gives CDR1 MNHEY, CDR2 SVGAGI. V lost 11 bases and J lost 4; bases outside the gene matches: 2. This CDR3 contains 12 residues. The CDR3 region has the DNA TGTGCCGCGGGAGGGGGCACCGGGGAGCTGTTTTTT. Protein: CAAGGGTGELFF.

Comments on this clone: The identical CDR3 is also encoded by other nucleotide sequences in the sample. The rearrangement uses TRBV4-3 and TRBJ2-7; TRBD1 matches 8 bases. CDR3 length: 15 residues. The J segment lost 4 bases and the V segment lost 0 bases, leaving 5 bases of the junction unmatched. Looked up from germline, CDR1 is LGHNA and CDR2 is YSLEER. The CDR3 sequence is CASSQDRQGAYEQYF. The CDR3 DNA follows: TGCGCCAGCAGCCAAGATAGGCAGGGGGCTTACGAGCAGTACTTC.

As to this clone: The sample contains more than one DNA sequence encoding this CDR3. The chain is built from TRBV6-5 and TRBJ1-1; tentatively, D is TRBD1 (5 bases). Germline CDR1 is MNHEY and CDR2 is SVGAGI. This CDR3 has 14 residues. Trimming cost V 1 base and J 3 bases, with 9 bases left between them. CDR3 in DNA: TGTGCCAGCAGTTACTTTCGGGGGGACACTGAAGCTTTCTTT. Translating it yields CASSYFRGDTEAFF.

This clone was recorded only once. This sequence joins TRBV4-1 and TRBJ2-7, with D possibly called TRBD1 or TRBD2 (5 bases each). CDR1 MGHRA and CDR2 YSYEKL come from the germline V gene. V was trimmed by 2 bases and J by 4 bases, leaving 9 bases between them. The CDR3 runs 13 residues. This CDR3 reads CASSQKRGYEQYF. The CDR3 DNA reads as TGCGCCAGCAGCCAAAAGAGGGGTTACGAGCAGTACTTC.

The sample holds one count of this clone. The chain has TRBV5-5 and TRBJ2-1, with 8 bases lining up with TRBD2. The germline V gene has CDR1 SGHKS and CDR2 YYEKEE (reference sequence). CDR3 length: 15 amino acids. With 3 bases clipped from V and 9 bases from J, the junction kept 11 bases outside the gene matches. In nucleotides, the CDR3 is TGTGCCAGCAGCTCGTCGGGACTAGTCGATGGTGAGCAGTTCTTC. It yields the protein CASSSSGLVDGEQFF.

V is TRBV28 and J is TRBJ2-1; weak D call: TRBD1 (8 bases). Trimming stripped 5 bases from V and 7 bases from J, with 21 bases between. CDR3 length: 16 amino acids. CDR1 MDHEN and CDR2 SYDVKM come from the germline V gene. This CDR3 is CASSQLQGEGRNEQFF. The CDR3, as DNA: TGTGCCAGCAGTCAATTACAGGGGGAGGGAAGGAATGAGCAGTTCTTC.

The chain recombines TRBV9 with TRBJ2-7; a weak D match, TRBD2 (6 bases). This CDR3 has 13 amino acids. Trimming removed 4 bases at V and 4 bases at J, with 12 bases between. CDR1 and CDR2 (germline): SGDLS, YYNGEE. CDR3 DNA sequence: TGTGCCAGCAGCCCTTTTGGGGGGTACGAGCAGTACTTC. The encoded protein is CASSPFGGYEQYF.

Note on this clone: This sample includes further DNA sequences coding for the same CDR3. The chain carries TRBV7-9 and TRBJ2-7; D possibly corresponds to TRBD2 (5 bases). The V gene lost 4 bases and the J gene lost 7 bases, with 8 bases spanning the gap. CDR1 SEHNR and CDR2 FQNEAQ come from the germline V gene (reference sequence). The CDR3 covers 11 residues. The chain's CDR3 is CASSWGAEQYF. CDR3 nucleotides: TGTGCCAGCAGCTGGGGAGCTGAGCAGTACTTC.

V gene TRBV27 combines with J gene TRBJ2-1; 7 nucleotides align to TRBD2. V lost 0 bases and J lost 5; bases outside the gene matches: 7. Germline lookup yields CDR1 MNHEY and CDR2 SMNVEV (reference sequence). This CDR3 contains 16 residues. The DNA for the CDR3 is TGTGCCAGCAGTTTATCGCCCAGCGGGGCAAACAATGAGCAGTTCTTC. Protein sequence: CASSLSPSGANNEQFF.

Written as DNA, the CDR3 is TGCGCCAGCAGCCCCCGGGACGGAAGGACCTACAATGAGCAGTTCTTC. The encoded protein is CASSPRDGRTYNEQFF. V gene TRBV5-1 combines with J gene TRBJ2-1, with D perhaps given as TRBD1 or TRBD2 (5 bases each). Trimming shortened V by 4 bases and J by 2 bases, and 16 bases separated the two germline ends. CDR3 length: 16 residues. CDR1 and CDR2 from the germline V gene are SGHRS and YFSETQ.

The chain is built from TRBV5-6 and TRBJ2-2; 14 bases fit TRBD2. V trimming: 1 base; J trimming: 1 base; junction bases outside the gene matches: 6. The germline gives CDR1 SGHDT, CDR2 YYEEEE. The CDR3 is made up of 19 amino acids. CDR3 loop: CASSLTRTSGRRNTGELFF. CDR3 DNA: TGTGCCAGCAGCTTGACCCGGACTAGCGGGAGGAGGAACACCGGGGAGCTGTTTTTT.

V and J are TRBV6-6 and TRBJ2-3, with D possibly matching TRBD2 (6 bases). With 2 bases removed from V and 0 bases from J, the gap between germline ends came to 12 bases. The CDR3 is made up of 16 amino acids. Germline assignment: CDR1 MNHNY and CDR2 SVGAGI (reference sequence). For the CDR3, the DNA is TGTGCCAGCAGTTACCACTGGGGAGGCAGCACAGATACGCAGTATTTT. Residues: CASSYHWGGSTDTQYF.